This T cell receptor beta chain was recovered during a study of CD8 T cells in Susac syndrome. Both CD4+ and CD8+ T cells were negatively isolated, and TEMRA cells underwent FACS enrichment. The sample holds a few counts of this clonotype. Its antigen remains unidentified. General study findings and limits: Regarding the TCR sequencing and HLA analysis, the study admitted that a relatively small number of individuals were involved.

CDR3 length: 15 amino acids. The ends lost 3 bases at V and 5 bases at J; junction bases unmatched: 6. Germline CDR1 MGHRA, CDR2 YSYEKL. When the RNA was reverse transcribed, random hexamers were used with an input of about 0.45 to 1 ug. It was immunoSEQ multiplex PCR that amplified TCR beta CDR3 across 54 Vbeta and 13 Jbeta. MiXCR, run by TCRdb on the immunoSEQ multiplex PCR reads, gives a single entry per CDR3 protein. The sample carries roughly 150,000 distinct CDR3 sequences, around 93% recorded once. The TCR comes from a human donor in good health. The chain combines TRBV4-1 with TRBJ2-5; 10 nucleotides agree with TRBD2. The sample taken for sequencing was CD4+ T cells from PBMCs. Here the CDR3 DNA reads TGCGCCAGCAGCCAGGCTAGCGGGGGAGGGGAGACCCAGTACTTC. It is translated as CASSQASGGGETQYF.